Presented here are 22 T cell receptor beta chains from one specimen sequenced in a study of blood T cell repertoires in COVID-19. Measured with immunoSEQ multiplex PCR; TCRdb has only the in-frame clones, and not every one. The sample has some 300,000 clones; around 90% are singletons. The sample was peripheral blood. The origin of the receptors is a man between 65 and 80 years old with acute or convalescent COVID-19.

The chain uses TRBV19 and TRBJ1-1; no clear D. The CDR3 is 15 amino acids. CDR1 and CDR2 (germline): LNHDA, SQIVND (reference sequence). V lost 3 bases, J lost 0 bases, and 11 bases lay in between. CDR3 loop: CASSINARLNTEAFF. Written as DNA, the CDR3 is TGTGCCAGTAGTATTAACGCCAGGTTGAACACTGAAGCTTTCTTT.

This chain links TRBV6-2 or TRBV6-3 with TRBJ1-1; 9 positions agree with TRBD1. V lost 2 bases and J lost 4; bases outside the gene matches: 8. Germline assignment: CDR1 MNHEY and CDR2 SVGEGT. The CDR3 spans 16 residues. CDR3 protein: CASSYEQGALSTEAFF. CDR3 DNA: TGTGCCAGCAGTTACGAACAGGGGGCGTTGAGCACTGAAGCTTTCTTT.

The chain is built from TRBV2 and TRBJ2-3; TRBD2 matches at 7 bases. CDR1 is SNHLY and CDR2 is FYNNEI in the germline V gene. This CDR3 has 14 residues. With V trimmed by 6 bases and J by 2 bases, 5 bases remained unmatched. This CDR3 reads CASSRGDSTDTQYF. DNA for the CDR3: TGTGCCAGCAGCCGGGGGGACTCCACAGATACGCAGTATTTT.

This clone is a singleton in its sample. The sample has other DNA sequences that encode this CDR3 too. V is TRBV5-1 and J is TRBJ2-5; 7 bases are shared with TRBD2. Germline V gene data show CDR1 as SGHRS and CDR2 as YFSETQ. V was clipped by 1 base and J by 3 bases; unmatched bases: 6. This CDR3 is 15 amino acids long. The DNA for the CDR3 is TGCGCCAGCAGCTTGTATGGGGGGGTTGAAGAGACCCAGTACTTC. It yields the protein CASSLYGGVEETQYF. The full variable domain, in which reference TRBV5-1 and TRBJ2-5 provide the parts outside the CDR3, is KAGVTQTPRYLIKTRGQQVTLSCSPISGHRSVSWYQQTPGQGLQFLFEYFSETQRNKGNFPGRFSGRQFSNSRSEMNVSTLELGDSALYLCASSLYGGVEETQYFGPGTRLLVL.

CDR3 loop: CASSQDSSGFWTTNEKLFF. CDR3 DNA: TGTGCCAGCAGCCAAGATTCATCGGGTTTTTGGACAACTAATGAAAAACTGTTTTTT. The V call is TRBV3-1 (or the pseudogene TRBV3-2), the J call TRBJ1-4; D gene ambiguous. Germline CDR1 is LGHDT and CDR2 is YNNKEL (reference sequence). This CDR3 is 19 amino acids long. Trimming cost V 0 bases and J 0 bases, with 17 bases left between them.

The count of this clone is one. V is TRBV5-5 and J is TRBJ2-1, with 8 bases lining up with TRBD2. V shed 7 bases and J 0 bases; nucleotides not matched to a gene: 15. Germline loops: CDR1 SGHKS, CDR2 YYEKEE (reference sequence). The CDR3 runs to 18 residues. The CDR3 DNA sequence: TGTGCCAGCTGGAAGGATAACGGGAGGGCCCGCTCCTACAATGAGCAGTTCTTC. It translates to CASWKDNGRARSYNEQFF.

The V call is TRBV6-5, the J call TRBJ1-2; 9 bases match TRBD1. This CDR3 spans 13 amino acids. V lost 2 bases, J lost 8 bases, and 3 bases stayed unmatched. CDR1 and CDR2 from the germline V gene are MNHEY and SVGAGI. The CDR3 spells CASSYGQGWGYTF. CDR3 nucleotides: TGTGCCAGCAGTTACGGACAGGGGTGGGGCTACACCTTC.

This chain joins TRBV3-1 (or the pseudogene TRBV3-2) and TRBJ2-5; TRBD2 matches at 10 bases. The germline V gene has CDR1 LGHDT and CDR2 YNNKEL (reference sequence). J lost 1 base, V lost 3 bases, and 8 bases had no gene match. The CDR3 loop spans 17 amino acids. DNA of the CDR3: TGTGCCAGCAGCCACCCCCCTAGCGGGGGATTCCAAGAGACCCAGTACTTC. Residues: CASSHPPSGGFQETQYF.

The CDR3 sequence is CAWSVLAGGYEQYF. DNA for the CDR3: TGTGCCTGGAGTGTACTAGCGGGAGGCTACGAGCAGTACTTC. This sequence joins TRBV30 and TRBJ2-7; 12 nucleotides align to TRBD2. Germline V CDR1 and CDR2: GTSNPN, SVGIG (reference sequence). The trim removed 0 bases at V and 3 bases at J, leaving 0 bases unmatched. This CDR3 comprises 14 residues.

The rearrangement links TRBV6-5 to TRBJ2-2; 8 bases line up with TRBD1. CDR3 length: 15 residues. Germline V lookup: CDR1 MNHEY, CDR2 SVGAGI. J gave up 8 bases and V 2 bases, and 7 bases lay outside the gene matches. CDR3 DNA sequence: TGTGCCAGCAGTTACCAGGGGGCGTTAGCTGGGGAGCTGTTTTTT. It encodes CASSYQGALAGELFF.

This chain joins TRBV6-2 or TRBV6-3 and TRBJ1-5; 7 bases match TRBD1. The CDR3 is 18 amino acids. Germline CDR1 MNHEY, CDR2 SVGEGT. With 0 bases clipped from V and 0 bases from J, the junction kept 8 bases outside the gene matches. The CDR3 is CASSYSPGQPYSNQPQHF. The CDR3 region has the DNA TGTGCCAGCAGTTACTCACCGGGACAGCCGTATAGCAATCAGCCCCAGCATTTT.

The chain has TRBV7-2 and TRBJ1-5, with D possibly being TRBD1 (6 bases). Trimming left V 0 bases short and J 6 bases short, with 12 bases between. The germline gives CDR1 SGHTA, CDR2 FQGNSA. The CDR3 is 15 amino acids. The CDR3: CASSLAQGSGQPQHF. For the CDR3, the DNA is TGTGCCAGCAGCTTAGCGCAGGGGTCGGGTCAGCCCCAGCATTTT.

The CDR3 sequence: CASSQAGSTTWDNEQFF. The CDR3 region has the DNA TGCGCCAGCAGCCAAGCTGGGTCGACAACCTGGGACAATGAGCAGTTCTTC. This rearrangement joins TRBV4-1 to TRBJ2-1, with D unclear. The germline CDR1 and CDR2 sequences are MGHRA and YSYEKL. V lost 1 base and J lost 5, with 18 bases in between. This CDR3 has 17 amino acids.

As regards this clone: The same CDR3 arises from other DNA sequences in this sample as well. The CDR3 region is CASSRTANYGYTF. The CDR3 DNA is TGTGCCAGCAGCCGCACAGCAAACTATGGCTACACCTTC. The genes are TRBV7-8 and TRBJ1-2; D uncertain. CDR1 is SGHVS and CDR2 is FQNEAQ in the germline V gene. The CDR3 runs 13 residues. Trimming cost V 5 bases and J 2 bases, with 9 bases left between them.

V is TRBV15 and J is TRBJ2-3, with TRBD2 identical over 8 bases. CDR1 is LNHNV, CDR2 YYDKDF, per germline (reference sequence). V shed 1 base, J shed 2 bases, and the junction held 5 bases outside the gene matches. The CDR3 totals 16 residues. CDR3 region: CATSRGGRGATDTQYF. CDR3 bases: TGTGCCACCAGCAGAGGGGGGCGGGGGGCCACAGATACGCAGTATTTT.

CDR3 nucleotide sequence: TGTGCCAGCAGCTTCGGTTGGACGGGAGGAAACGAGCAGTACTTC. This sequence encodes CASSFGWTGGNEQYF. The chain is built from TRBV7-2 and TRBJ2-7; TRBD2 aligns across 7 bases. The trim removed 3 bases at V and 5 bases at J, leaving 10 bases unmatched. CDR3 length equals 15 residues. In germline, CDR1 is SGHTA, CDR2 FQGNSA. Looking up the rest from reference TRBV7-2 and TRBJ2-7 gives the full variable domain: GAGVSQSPSNKVTEKGKDVELRCDPISGHTALYWYRQSLGQGLEFLIYFQGNSAPDKSGLPSDRFSAERTGGSVSTLTIQRTQQEDSAVYLCASSFGWTGGNEQYFGPGTRLTVT.

The V gene is TRBV11-3, the J gene TRBJ2-1; D uncertain. Germline V CDR1 and CDR2: SGHNT, YENEEA. Trimming cost V 1 base and J 0 bases, with 10 bases left between them. The CDR3 is made up of 16 amino acids. CDR3 amino acids: CASSLGGGSSYNEQFF. CDR3 coding DNA: TGTGCCAGCAGCTTAGGTGGCGGCAGCTCCTACAATGAGCAGTTCTTC.

This clone was recorded once. The CDR3 loop is CATSRDGSLANYGYTF. The CDR3, as DNA: TGTGCCACCAGCAGAGATGGCAGTCTAGCTAACTATGGCTACACCTTC. The chain employs TRBV15 and TRBJ1-2, with D unclear. The CDR3 totals 16 residues. Germline CDR1 and CDR2: LNHNV and YYDKDF (reference sequence). Trimming shortened V by 0 bases and J by 0 bases, and 11 bases separated the two germline ends. Using reference TRBV15 and TRBJ1-2 for the parts outside the CDR3, the full variable domain is DAMVIQNPRYQVTQFGKPVTLSCSQTLNHNVMYWYQQKSSQAPKLLFHYYDKDFNNEADTPDNFQSRRPNTSFCFLDIRSPGLGDTAMYLCATSRDGSLANYGYTFGSGTRLTVV.

V is TRBV13 and J is TRBJ2-7, with 10 positions matching TRBD1. J gave up 2 bases and V 1 base, and 8 bases lay outside the gene matches. Germline V gives CDR1 PRHDT, CDR2 FYEKMQ (reference sequence). The CDR3 consists of 17 residues. CDR3 sequence reads: CASSLVASGTGAYEQYF. DNA of the CDR3: TGTGCCAGCAGCTTAGTCGCTTCGGGGACAGGGGCCTACGAGCAGTACTTC.

The CDR3 DNA is TGTGCCAGCAGCCAACAGGGTTCTCGTTATTCACCCCTCCACTTT. It codes for CASSQQGSRYSPLHF. The chain recombines TRBV25-1 with TRBJ1-6, with TRBD1 as a possible D gene (6 bases). Germline CDR1 is MGHDK and CDR2 is SYGVNS. CDR3 length: 15 amino acids. V shed 6 bases and J shed 8 bases, with 17 bases lying between them.

The chain recombines TRBV3-1 (or the pseudogene TRBV3-2) with TRBJ2-7, with 9 bases identical to TRBD1. The J segment lost 6 bases and the V segment lost 4 bases, leaving 7 bases of the junction unmatched. CDR3 length: 14 amino acids. The germline CDR1 and CDR2 sequences are LGHDT and YNNKEL (reference sequence). The CDR3 region has the DNA TGTGCCAGCAGCCCATGGGACAGGGCTTCCGAGCAGTACTTC. It translates to CASSPWDRASEQYF.

This clone was seen a single time. The V and J genes are TRBV10-3 and TRBJ1-2; tentative D call: TRBD1 (6 bases). The CDR3 contains 15 residues. Germline-derived CDR1 and CDR2 are ENHRY and SYGVKD. Trimming cost V 4 bases and J 0 bases, with 12 bases left between them. CDR3 bases: TGTGCCATCAGTGGACAGGACCCGACTAACTATGGCTACACCTTC. This sequence encodes CAISGQDPTNYGYTF.